This T cell receptor beta chain is from a study of blood T cell repertoires in COVID-19. All enrollees were roughly 18 to 89 years old and from 24 US areas. This CDR3 is built from 12 residues. The germline V and J ends were trimmed by 6 bases and 1 base, with 5 bases remaining between them. Germline CDR1 is SGHRS and CDR2 is YFSETQ. Profiled with immunoSEQ multiplex PCR; TCRdb holds only in-frame clones, not every one. The sample carries 150,000 to 190,000 clones, about 86% recorded once. Sequencing was performed on PBMCs or T cells enriched from blood (not recorded which). This rearrangement joins TRBV5-1 to TRBJ2-1, with D unresolved. The clonotype originates from a man aged 50 or older who had recovered from COVID-19. The CDR3 DNA reads as TGCGCCAGCACCGGTTCCTACAATGAGCAGTTCTTC. As protein: CASTGSYNEQFF.